This TCR beta chain was profiled in a study of identical twins. Study results and caveats: Fewer insertions were carried by abundant cord blood beta clonotypes, but none was seen in memory repertoires. The study found excess low generation probability among twin-shared out-of-frame alpha sequences. Zero-insertion analyses were open to partial confounding by invariant MAIT and iNKT cells.

Healthy Caucasians provided all donations. V lost 3 bases, J lost 2 bases, and 11 bases lay in between. This CDR3 is built from 15 residues. CDR1 and CDR2 (germline): LGHNA, YSLEER. TCRdb re-analysed the 5' RACE reads in MiXCR, keeping a single row per CDR3 protein. The sample has a few hundred thousand distinct CDR3 sequences, over 8.5% seen once; the top ten hold around 3.2%. This clonotype was observed a handful of times. Its matching antigen is unknown. Separately, the same data were catalogued under a study of yellow fever vaccine responses in identical twins.

The chain links TRBV4-3 to TRBJ2-1; D not certain. Material for sequencing was PBMCs. This TCR was recovered from a woman aged 18-29 years in good health. CDR3 sequence reads: CASSQLDGTYNEQFF. In DNA form, the CDR3 reads TGCGCCAGCAGCCAGCTGGACGGTACCTACAATGAGCAGTTCTTC.